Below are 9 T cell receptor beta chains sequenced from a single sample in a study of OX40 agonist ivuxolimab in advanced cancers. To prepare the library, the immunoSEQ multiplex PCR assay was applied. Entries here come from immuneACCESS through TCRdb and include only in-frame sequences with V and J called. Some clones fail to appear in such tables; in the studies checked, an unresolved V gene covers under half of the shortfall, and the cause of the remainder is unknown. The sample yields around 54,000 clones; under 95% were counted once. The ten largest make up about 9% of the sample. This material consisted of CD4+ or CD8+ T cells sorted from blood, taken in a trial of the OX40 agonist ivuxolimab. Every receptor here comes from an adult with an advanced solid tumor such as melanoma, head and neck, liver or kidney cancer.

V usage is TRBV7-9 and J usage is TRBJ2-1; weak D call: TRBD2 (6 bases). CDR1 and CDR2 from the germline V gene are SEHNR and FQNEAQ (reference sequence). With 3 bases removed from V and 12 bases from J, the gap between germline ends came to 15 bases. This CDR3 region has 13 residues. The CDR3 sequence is CASSFVEEGLQFF. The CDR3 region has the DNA TGTGCCAGCAGCTTTGTCGAGGAGGGGTTGCAGTTCTTC.

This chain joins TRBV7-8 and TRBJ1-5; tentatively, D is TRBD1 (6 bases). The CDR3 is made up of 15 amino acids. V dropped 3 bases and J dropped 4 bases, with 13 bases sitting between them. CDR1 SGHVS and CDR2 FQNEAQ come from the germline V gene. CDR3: CASSLDGRGNQPQHF. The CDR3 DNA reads TGTGCCAGCAGCTTGGACGGGAGGGGGAATCAGCCCCAGCATTTT.

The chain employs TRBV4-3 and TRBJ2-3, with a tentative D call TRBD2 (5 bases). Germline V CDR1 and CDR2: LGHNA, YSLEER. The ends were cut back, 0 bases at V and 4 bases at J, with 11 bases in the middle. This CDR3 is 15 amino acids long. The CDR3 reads CASSQELGEADTQYF. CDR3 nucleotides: TGCGCCAGCAGCCAAGAACTAGGAGAGGCAGATACGCAGTATTTT.

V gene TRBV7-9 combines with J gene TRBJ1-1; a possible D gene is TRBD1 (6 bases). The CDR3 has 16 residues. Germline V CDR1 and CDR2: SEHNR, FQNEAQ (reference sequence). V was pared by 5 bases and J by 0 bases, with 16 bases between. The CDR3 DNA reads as TGTGCCAGCAGCCCGCCCGGGACACAAATGAACACTGAAGCTTTCTTT. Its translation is CASSPPGTQMNTEAFF. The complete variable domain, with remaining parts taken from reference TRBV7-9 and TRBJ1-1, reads DTGVSQNPRHKITKRGQNVTFRCDPISEHNRLYWYRQTLGQGPEFLTYFQNEAQLEKSRLLSDRFSAERPKGSFSTLEIQRTEQGDSAMYLCASSPPGTQMNTEAFFGQGTRLTVV.

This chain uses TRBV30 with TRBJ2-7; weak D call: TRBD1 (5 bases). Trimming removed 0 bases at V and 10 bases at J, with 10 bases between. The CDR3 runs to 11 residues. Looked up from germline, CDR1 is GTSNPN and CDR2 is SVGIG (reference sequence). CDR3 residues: CAWSVDRPQYF. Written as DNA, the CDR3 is TGTGCCTGGAGTGTAGACAGACCCCAGTACTTC.

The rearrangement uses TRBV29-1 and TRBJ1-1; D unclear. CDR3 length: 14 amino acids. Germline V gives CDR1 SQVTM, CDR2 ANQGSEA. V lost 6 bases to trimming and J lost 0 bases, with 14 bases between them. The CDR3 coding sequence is TGCAGCGTGGTAATTGGGTCCATGAACACTGAAGCTTTCTTT. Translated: CSVVIGSMNTEAFF.

The DNA of the CDR3 is TGTGCCAGTAGTGGCTGGGCCTATCTTGGCTACACCTTC. It specifies CASSGWAYLGYTF. The chain combines TRBV19 with TRBJ1-2; D unclear. Germline CDR1 LNHDA, CDR2 SQIVND (reference sequence). V lost 5 bases, J lost 7 bases, and 14 bases lay in between. CDR3 length equals 13 residues. Complete variable domain (other parts from reference TRBV19 and TRBJ1-2): DGGITQSPKYLFRKEGQNVTLSCEQNLNHDAMYWYRQDPGQGLRLIYYSQIVNDFQKGDIAEGYSVSREKKESFPLTVTSAQKNPTAFYLCASSGWAYLGYTFGSGTRLTVV.

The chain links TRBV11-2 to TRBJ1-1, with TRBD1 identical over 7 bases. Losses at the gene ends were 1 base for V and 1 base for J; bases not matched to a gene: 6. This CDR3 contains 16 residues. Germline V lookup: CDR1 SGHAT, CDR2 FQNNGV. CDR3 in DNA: TGTGCCAGCAGCTTAGGATGGGACAGCTCGAACACTGAAGCTTTCTTT. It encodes CASSLGWDSSNTEAFF.

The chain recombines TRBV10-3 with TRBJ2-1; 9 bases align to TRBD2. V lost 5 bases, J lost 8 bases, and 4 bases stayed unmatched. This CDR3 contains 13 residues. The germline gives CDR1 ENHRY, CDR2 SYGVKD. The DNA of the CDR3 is TGTGCCATCAGTTATAAGCGGGAGGATGAGCAGTTCTTC. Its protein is CAISYKREDEQFF.